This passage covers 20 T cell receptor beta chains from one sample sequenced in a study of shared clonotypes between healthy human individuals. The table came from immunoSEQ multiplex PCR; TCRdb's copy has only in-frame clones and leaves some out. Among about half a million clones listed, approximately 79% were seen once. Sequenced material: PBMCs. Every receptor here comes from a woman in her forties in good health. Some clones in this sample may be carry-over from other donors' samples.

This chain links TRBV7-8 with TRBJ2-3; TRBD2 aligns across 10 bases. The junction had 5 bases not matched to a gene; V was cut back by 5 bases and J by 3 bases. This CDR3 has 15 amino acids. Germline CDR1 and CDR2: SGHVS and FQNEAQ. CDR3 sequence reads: CASSTRTSGTDTQYF. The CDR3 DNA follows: TGTGCCAGCAGCACTCGGACTAGCGGAACAGATACGCAGTATTTT.

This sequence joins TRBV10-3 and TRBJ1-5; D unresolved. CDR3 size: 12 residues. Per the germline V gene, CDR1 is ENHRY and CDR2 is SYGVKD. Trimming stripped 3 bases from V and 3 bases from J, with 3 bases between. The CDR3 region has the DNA TGTGCCATCAGTGATCTCAATCAGCCCCAGCATTTT. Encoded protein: CAISDLNQPQHF.

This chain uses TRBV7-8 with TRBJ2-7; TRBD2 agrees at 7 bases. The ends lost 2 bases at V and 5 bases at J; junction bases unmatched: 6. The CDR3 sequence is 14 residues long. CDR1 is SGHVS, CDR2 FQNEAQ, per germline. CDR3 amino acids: CASSLRSGTHEQYF. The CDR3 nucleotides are TGTGCCAGCAGCTTAAGGAGCGGGACCCACGAGCAGTACTTC. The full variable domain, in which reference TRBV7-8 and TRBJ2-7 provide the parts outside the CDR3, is GAGVSQSPRYKVAKRGQDVALRCDPISGHVSLFWYQQALGQGPEFLTYFQNEAQLDKSGLPSDRFFAERPEGSVSTLKIQRTQQEDSAVYLCASSLRSGTHEQYFGPGTRLTVT.

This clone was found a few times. The CDR3 spells CAISESREDPKGYTF. For the CDR3, the DNA is TGTGCCATCAGTGAGTCTAGGGAGGACCCTAAGGGCTACACCTTC. This chain connects TRBV10-3 to TRBJ1-2; no definite D call. Per germline, CDR1 ENHRY and CDR2 SYGVKD. The CDR3 is made up of 15 amino acids. Trimming stripped 0 bases from V and 8 bases from J, with 16 bases between.

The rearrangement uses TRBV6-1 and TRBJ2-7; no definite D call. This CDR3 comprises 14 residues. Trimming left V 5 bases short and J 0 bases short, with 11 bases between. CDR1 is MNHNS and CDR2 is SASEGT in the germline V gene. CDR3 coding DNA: TGTGCCAGCAGTCTTCGACCCGACTCCTACGAGCAGTACTTC. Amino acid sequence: CASSLRPDSYEQYF.

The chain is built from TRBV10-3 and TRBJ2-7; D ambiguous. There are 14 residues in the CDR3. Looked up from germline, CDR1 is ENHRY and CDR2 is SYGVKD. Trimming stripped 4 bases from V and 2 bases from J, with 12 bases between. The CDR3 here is CAISGRAGPYEQYF. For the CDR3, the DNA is TGTGCCATCAGTGGTAGGGCAGGCCCCTACGAGCAGTACTTC.

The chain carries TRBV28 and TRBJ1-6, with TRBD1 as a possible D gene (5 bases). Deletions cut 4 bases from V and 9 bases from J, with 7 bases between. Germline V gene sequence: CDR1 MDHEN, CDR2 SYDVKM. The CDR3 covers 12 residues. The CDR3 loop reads CASSSDSSPLHF. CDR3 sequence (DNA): TGTGCCAGCAGTTCTGACAGTTCACCCCTCCACTTT.

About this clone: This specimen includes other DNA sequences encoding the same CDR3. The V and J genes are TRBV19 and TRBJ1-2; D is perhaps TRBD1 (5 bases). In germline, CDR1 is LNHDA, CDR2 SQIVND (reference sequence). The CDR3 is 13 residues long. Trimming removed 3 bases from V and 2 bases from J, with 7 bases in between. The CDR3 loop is CASSIDRNYGYTF. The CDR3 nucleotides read TGTGCCAGTAGTATCGACAGAAACTATGGCTACACCTTC.

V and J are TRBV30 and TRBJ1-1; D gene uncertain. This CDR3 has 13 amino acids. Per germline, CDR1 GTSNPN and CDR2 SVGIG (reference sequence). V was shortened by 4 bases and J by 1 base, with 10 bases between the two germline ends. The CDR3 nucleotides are TGTGCCTGGACCAAAGGTTCGAACACTGAAGCTTTCTTT. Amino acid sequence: CAWTKGSNTEAFF.

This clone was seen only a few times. The CDR3 reads CAIRTDNSPLHF. The DNA for the CDR3 is TGTGCCATCAGGACAGACAATTCACCCCTCCACTTT. The chain links TRBV10-3 to TRBJ1-6; D might be TRBD1 (5 bases). The germline V gene has CDR1 ENHRY and CDR2 SYGVKD. Trimming pared 6 bases from V and 7 bases from J, leaving 7 bases between. This CDR3 spans 12 amino acids.

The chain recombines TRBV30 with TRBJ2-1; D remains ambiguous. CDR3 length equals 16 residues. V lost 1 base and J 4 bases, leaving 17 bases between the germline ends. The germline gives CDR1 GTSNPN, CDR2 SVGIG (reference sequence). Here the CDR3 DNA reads TGTGCCTGGAGTGGTAAGGGCCGGCTAGTGTACAATGAGCAGTTCTTC. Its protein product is CAWSGKGRLVYNEQFF.

The chain's CDR3 is CASSGRARREEQFF. Written as DNA, the CDR3 is TGTGCCAGCAGCGGAAGGGCTAGACGAGAGGAGCAGTTCTTC. The J gene is TRBJ2-1, the V gene TRBV11-1; D is uncertain. The CDR3 contains 14 residues. Trimming left V 5 bases short and J 10 bases short, with 18 bases between. Germline CDR1 reads SGHAT; CDR2 reads FQDESV (reference sequence).

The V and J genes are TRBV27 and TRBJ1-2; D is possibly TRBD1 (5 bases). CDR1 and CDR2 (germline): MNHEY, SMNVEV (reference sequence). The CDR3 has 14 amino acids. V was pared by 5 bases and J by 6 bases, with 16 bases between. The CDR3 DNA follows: TGTGCCAGCAGTCCCCAGGGAGATGGAAATGGCTACACCTTC. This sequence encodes CASSPQGDGNGYTF.

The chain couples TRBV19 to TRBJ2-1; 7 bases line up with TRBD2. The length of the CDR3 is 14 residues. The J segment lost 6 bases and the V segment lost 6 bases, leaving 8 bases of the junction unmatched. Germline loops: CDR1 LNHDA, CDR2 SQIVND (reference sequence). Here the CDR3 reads CASSLAGVRNEQFF. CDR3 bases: TGTGCCAGTAGCCTCGCGGGAGTACGCAATGAGCAGTTCTTC.

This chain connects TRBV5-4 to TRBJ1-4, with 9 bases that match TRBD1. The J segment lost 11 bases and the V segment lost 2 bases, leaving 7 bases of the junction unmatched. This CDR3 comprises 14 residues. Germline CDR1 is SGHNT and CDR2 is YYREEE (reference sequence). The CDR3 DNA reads TGTGCCAGCAGCTTATTTGGACAGGGGAATAAACTGTTTTTT. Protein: CASSLFGQGNKLFF.

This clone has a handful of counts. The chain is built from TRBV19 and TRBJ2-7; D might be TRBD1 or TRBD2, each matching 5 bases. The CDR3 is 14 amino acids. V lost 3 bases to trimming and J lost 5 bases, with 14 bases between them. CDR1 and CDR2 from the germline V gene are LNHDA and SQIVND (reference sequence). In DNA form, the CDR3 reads TGTGCCAGTAGTATCCGCGACAGCGGAGACGAGCAGTACTTC. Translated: CASSIRDSGDEQYF.

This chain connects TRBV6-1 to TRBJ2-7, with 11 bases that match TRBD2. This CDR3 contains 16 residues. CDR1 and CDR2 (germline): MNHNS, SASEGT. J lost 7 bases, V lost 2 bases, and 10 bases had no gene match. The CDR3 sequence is CASSEISGRASGEQYF. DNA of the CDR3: TGTGCCAGCAGTGAAATTAGCGGGAGGGCCTCGGGGGAGCAGTACTTC.

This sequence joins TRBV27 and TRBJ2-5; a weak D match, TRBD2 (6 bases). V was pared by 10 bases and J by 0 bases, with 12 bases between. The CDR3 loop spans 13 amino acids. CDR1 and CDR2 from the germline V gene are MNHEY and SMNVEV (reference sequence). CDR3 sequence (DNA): TGTGCCACCGCCCGGGACTACCAAGAGACCCAGTACTTC. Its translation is CATARDYQETQYF.

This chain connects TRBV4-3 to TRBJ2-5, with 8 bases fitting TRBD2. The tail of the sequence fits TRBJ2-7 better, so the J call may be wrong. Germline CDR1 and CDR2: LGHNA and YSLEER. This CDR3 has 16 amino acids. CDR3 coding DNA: TGCGCCAGCAGCCCCCGGCGAGCGGGAGTGTCCCACGAGCAGTACTTC. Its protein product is CASSPRRAGVSHEQYF.

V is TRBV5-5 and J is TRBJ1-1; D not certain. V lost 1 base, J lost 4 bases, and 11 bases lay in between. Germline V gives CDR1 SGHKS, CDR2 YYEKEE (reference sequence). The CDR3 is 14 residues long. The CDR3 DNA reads TGTGCCAGCAGCTTGAGGTCGTCAGCCACTGAAGCTTTCTTT. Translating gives CASSLRSSATEAFF.